The present T cell receptor beta chain was sequenced within a study of T cells after yellow fever vaccination. Synthesis of TCR cDNA relied on 5'RACE template switching, which attached a universal primer site and UMIs. One entry per CDR3 protein results from TCRdb running MiXCR on the 5' RACE reads. The sample has some 110,000 distinct CDR3 sequences, roughly 8.4% seen once; the top ten hold approximately 24%. This clonotype was observed a handful of times. Its antigen is unknown. The study's findings and limits: Overlap between CD4 and CD8 compartments was detected for a small share of clonotypes.

Sequenced here: CD8+ T cells sorted from PBMCs, sampled 45 days after the yellow fever booster vaccination. The receptor was isolated from a man aged 30 to 45 who received the YFV17D yellow fever vaccine.

For the CDR3, the DNA is TGTGCCAGCAGGGAGGGGTGGGGCACTGAAGCTTTCTTT. The encoded protein is CASREGWGTEAFF. The rearrangement links TRBV6-6 to TRBJ1-1; D is possibly TRBD1 (5 bases). The V gene lost 6 bases and the J gene lost 4 bases, with 12 bases spanning the gap. CDR1 and CDR2 (germline): MNHNY, SVGAGI (reference sequence). The CDR3 sequence is 13 residues long.